This T cell receptor beta chain was identified during a study of radiotherapy plus CTLA-4 blockade in lung cancer. Background on the study: Patients showed objective responses in 15% to 20% of cases, and disease control was achieved by less than 35%.

TCRdb's copy holds only in-frame clones and misses some; the assay was immunoSEQ multiplex PCR. The sample yields 60,000 or so clones, 70% to 85% seen once. The germline V and J ends were trimmed by 1 base and 2 bases, with 11 bases remaining between them. CDR3 length equals 15 residues. Looked up from germline, CDR1 is SGHDN and CDR2 is FVKESK. Broader study findings: Once radiotherapy plus ipilimumab had been given, TCR clones derived from tumor expanded in blood. Early clone dynamics of blood T cells, plus interferon-beta, reportedly predicted response best.

Worth noting for this clone: Its matching antigen is unknown.

The TCR originated in a human donor with non-small cell lung cancer who had a partial response to radiotherapy plus ipilimumab. V gene TRBV14 combines with J gene TRBJ1-2; possibly TRBD1 for D (5 bases). The sequenced sample was peripheral blood, obtained from a patient treated with radiotherapy plus ipilimumab. DNA of the CDR3: TGTGCCAGCAGCCAAGGTTTGGCAGGGAACTATGGCTACACCTTC. It yields the protein CASSQGLAGNYGYTF.